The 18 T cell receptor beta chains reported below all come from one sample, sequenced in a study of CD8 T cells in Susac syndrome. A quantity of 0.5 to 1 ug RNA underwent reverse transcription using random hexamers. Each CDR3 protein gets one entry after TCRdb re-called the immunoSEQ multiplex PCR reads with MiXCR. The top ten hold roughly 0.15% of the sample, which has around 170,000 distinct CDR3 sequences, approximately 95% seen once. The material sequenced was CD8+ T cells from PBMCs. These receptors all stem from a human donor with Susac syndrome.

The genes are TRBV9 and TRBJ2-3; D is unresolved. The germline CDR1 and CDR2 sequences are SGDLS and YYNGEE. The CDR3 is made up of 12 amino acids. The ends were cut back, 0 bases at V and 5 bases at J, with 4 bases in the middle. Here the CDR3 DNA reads TGTGCCAGCAGCGTAGCCGGAGATACGCAGTATTTT. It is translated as CASSVAGDTQYF.

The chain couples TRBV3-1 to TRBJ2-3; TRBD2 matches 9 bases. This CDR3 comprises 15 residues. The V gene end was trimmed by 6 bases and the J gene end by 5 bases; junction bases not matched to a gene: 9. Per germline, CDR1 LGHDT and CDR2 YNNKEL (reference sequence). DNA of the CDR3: TGTGCCAGCAGGGCCGGGACTAGCCTCGGAGATACGCAGTATTTT. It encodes CASRAGTSLGDTQYF.

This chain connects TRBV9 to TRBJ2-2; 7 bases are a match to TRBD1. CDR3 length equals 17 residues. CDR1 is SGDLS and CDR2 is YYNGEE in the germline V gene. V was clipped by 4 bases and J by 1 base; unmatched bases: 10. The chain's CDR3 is CASSSPTGLVNTGELFF. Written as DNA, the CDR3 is TGTGCCAGCAGCTCTCCGACAGGGCTGGTGAACACCGGGGAGCTGTTTTTT.

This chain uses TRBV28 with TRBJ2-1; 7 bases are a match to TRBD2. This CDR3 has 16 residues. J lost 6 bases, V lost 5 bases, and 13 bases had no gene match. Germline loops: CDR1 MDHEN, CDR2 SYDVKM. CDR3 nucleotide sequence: TGTGCCAGCAGTCCACTGGACGGGAGGTCTCCCAATGAGCAGTTCTTC. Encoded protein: CASSPLDGRSPNEQFF.

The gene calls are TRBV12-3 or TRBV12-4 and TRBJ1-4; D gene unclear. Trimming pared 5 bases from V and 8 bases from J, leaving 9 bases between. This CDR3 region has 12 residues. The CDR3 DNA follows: TGTGCCAGCAGTATGGGCAACGAAAAACTGTTTTTT. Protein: CASSMGNEKLFF.

Here the CDR3 reads CAFNRQSPDGYTF. DNA of the CDR3: TGTGCCTTCAATAGACAATCTCCTGATGGCTACACCTTC. The chain employs TRBV30 and TRBJ1-2; no reliable D call. Germline V gene sequence: CDR1 GTSNPN, CDR2 SVGIG (reference sequence). Trimming removed 7 bases from V and 6 bases from J, with 18 bases in between. The CDR3 is made up of 13 amino acids.

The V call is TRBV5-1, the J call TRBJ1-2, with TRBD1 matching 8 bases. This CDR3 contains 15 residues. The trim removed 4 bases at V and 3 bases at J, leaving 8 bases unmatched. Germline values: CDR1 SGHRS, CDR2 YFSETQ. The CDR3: CASSDITGGDYGYTF. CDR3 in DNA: TGCGCCAGCAGCGATATAACAGGGGGGGACTATGGCTACACCTTC.

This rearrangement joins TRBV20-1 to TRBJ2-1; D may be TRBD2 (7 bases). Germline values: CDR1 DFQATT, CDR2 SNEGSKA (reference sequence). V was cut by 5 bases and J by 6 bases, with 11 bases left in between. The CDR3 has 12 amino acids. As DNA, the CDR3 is TGCAGTGCTGGGGAGGGGGGCAATGAGCAGTTCTTC. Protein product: CSAGEGGNEQFF.

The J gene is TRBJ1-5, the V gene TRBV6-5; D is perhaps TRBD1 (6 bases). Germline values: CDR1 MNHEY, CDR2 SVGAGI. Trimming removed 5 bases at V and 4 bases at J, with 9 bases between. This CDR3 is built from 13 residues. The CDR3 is CASSGQQNQPQHF. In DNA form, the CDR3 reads TGTGCCAGCAGTGGACAGCAAAATCAGCCCCAGCATTTT.

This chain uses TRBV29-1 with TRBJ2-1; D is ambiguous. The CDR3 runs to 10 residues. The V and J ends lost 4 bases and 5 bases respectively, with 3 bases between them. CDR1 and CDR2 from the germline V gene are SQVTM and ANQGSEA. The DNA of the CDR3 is TGCAGCGTTGTGGACAATGAGCAGTTCTTC. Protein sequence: CSVVDNEQFF.

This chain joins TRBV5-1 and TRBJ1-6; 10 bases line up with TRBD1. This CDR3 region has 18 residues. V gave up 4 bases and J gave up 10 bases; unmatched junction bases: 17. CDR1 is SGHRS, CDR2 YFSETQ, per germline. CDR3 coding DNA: TGCGCCAGCAGCCCAGACCCAGGAGGTGGGACAGGGGCATCACCCCTCCACTTT. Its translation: CASSPDPGGGTGASPLHF.

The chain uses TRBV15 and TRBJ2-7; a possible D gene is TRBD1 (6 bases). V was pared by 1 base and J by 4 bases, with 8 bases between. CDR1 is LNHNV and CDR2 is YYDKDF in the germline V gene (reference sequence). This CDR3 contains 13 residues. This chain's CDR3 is CATSRAGQYEQYF. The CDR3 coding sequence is TGTGCCACCAGCAGAGCGGGACAATACGAGCAGTACTTC.

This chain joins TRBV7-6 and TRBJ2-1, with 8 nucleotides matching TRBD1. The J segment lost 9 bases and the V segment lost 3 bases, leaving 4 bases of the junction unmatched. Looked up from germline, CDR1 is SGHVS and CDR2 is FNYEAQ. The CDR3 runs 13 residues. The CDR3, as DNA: TGTGCCAGCAGCTTGACAGGGGTCGGTGAGCAGTTCTTC. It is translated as CASSLTGVGEQFF.

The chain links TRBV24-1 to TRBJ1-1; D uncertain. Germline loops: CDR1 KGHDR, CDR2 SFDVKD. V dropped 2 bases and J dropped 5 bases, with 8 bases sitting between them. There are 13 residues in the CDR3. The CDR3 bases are TGTGCCACCAGTGATTCCTCGCGAACTGAAGCTTTCTTT. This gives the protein CATSDSSRTEAFF.

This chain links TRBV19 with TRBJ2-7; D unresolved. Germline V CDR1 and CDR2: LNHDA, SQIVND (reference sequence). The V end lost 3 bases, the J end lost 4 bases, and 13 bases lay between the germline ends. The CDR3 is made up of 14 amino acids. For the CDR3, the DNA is TGTGCCAGTAGTATCATGGGGAATTCATACGAGCAGTACTTC. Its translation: CASSIMGNSYEQYF. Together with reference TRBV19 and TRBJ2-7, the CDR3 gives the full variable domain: DGGITQSPKYLFRKEGQNVTLSCEQNLNHDAMYWYRQDPGQGLRLIYYSQIVNDFQKGDIAEGYSVSREKKESFPLTVTSAQKNPTAFYLCASSIMGNSYEQYFGPGTRLTVT.

For the CDR3, the DNA is TGTGCCAGCAGAATCGACAATGAGCAGTTCTTC. Protein: CASRIDNEQFF. The gene calls are TRBV2 and TRBJ2-1; D not certain. With 6 bases removed from V and 5 bases from J, the gap between germline ends came to 5 bases. The CDR3 is 11 amino acids. The germline V gene encodes CDR1 SNHLY and CDR2 FYNNEI.

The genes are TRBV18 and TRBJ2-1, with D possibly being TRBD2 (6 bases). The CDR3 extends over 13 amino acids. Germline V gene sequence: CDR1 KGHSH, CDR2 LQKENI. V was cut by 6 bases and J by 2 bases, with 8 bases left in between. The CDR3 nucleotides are TGTGCCAGCTCCCCTAGCGCCTACAATGAGCAGTTCTTC. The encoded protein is CASSPSAYNEQFF. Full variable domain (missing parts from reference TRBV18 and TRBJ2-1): NAGVMQNPRHLVRRRGQEARLRCSPMKGHSHVYWYRQLPEEGLKFMVYLQKENIIDESGMPKERFSAEFPKEGPSILRIQQVVRGDSAAYFCASSPSAYNEQFFGPGTRLTVL.

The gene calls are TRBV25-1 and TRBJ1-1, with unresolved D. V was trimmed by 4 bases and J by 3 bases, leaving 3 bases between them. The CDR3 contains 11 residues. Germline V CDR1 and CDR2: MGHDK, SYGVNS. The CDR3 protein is CASSVDTEAFF. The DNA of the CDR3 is TGTGCCAGCAGTGTGGACACTGAAGCTTTCTTT. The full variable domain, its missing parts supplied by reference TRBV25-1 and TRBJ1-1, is EADIYQTPRYLVIGTGKKITLECSQTMGHDKMYWYQQDPGMELHLIHYSYGVNSTEKGDLSSESTVSRIRTEHFPLTLESARPSHTSQYLCASSVDTEAFFGQGTRLTVV.